What follows is one T cell receptor beta chain and its context. What it binds is not known. The data were obtained in a study of OX40 agonist ivuxolimab in advanced cancers. Study conclusions and caveats: Also showing low normalized T-cell clonal expansion were some of the nonresponders.

This CDR3 has 15 amino acids. Germline V gene lookup returns CDR1 SGHVS and CDR2 FQNEAQ. V gave up 0 bases and J gave up 5 bases, with 14 bases separating them. Sequencing used immunoSEQ multiplex PCR; TCRdb keeps in-frame clones, though not all of them. The sample has 65,000 to 70,000 clones, 90% seen once. Researchers took blood at baseline, on cycle 4 day 1, and on cycle 7 day 1. The source is an adult with an advanced solid tumor such as melanoma, head and neck, liver or kidney cancer. The sequenced sample was CD4+ or CD8+ T cells sorted from blood, obtained in a trial of the OX40 agonist ivuxolimab. J is TRBJ2-7 and V is TRBV7-8; maybe TRBD2 (6 bases). The CDR3 loop reads CASSLAARGRNEQYF. The DNA for the CDR3 is TGTGCCAGCAGCTTAGCGGCCCGAGGGAGGAACGAGCAGTACTTC. The variable domain in full, with the rest retrieved from reference TRBV7-8 and TRBJ2-7, is GAGVSQSPRYKVAKRGQDVALRCDPISGHVSLFWYQQALGQGPEFLTYFQNEAQLDKSGLPSDRFFAERPEGSVSTLKIQRTQQEDSAVYLCASSLAARGRNEQYFGPGTRLTVT.